The clone carrying this T cell receptor beta chain was found many times. Its antigen is undetermined. The library was built from about 0.4 ug RNA with molecular barcoded adaptors for alpha/delta and beta/gamma chains. Each CDR3 protein is one row after TCRdb ran MiXCR on the reads. The repertoire holds around 38,000 distinct CDR3 sequences, with roughly 13% as singletons. The data are from a study of read filtering for tumor transcriptome and immune sequencing. Across the whole study: Revised staging placed about 8 patients in R-ISS I, about 17 in II, about seven in III. TCR-mapped reads were about 3.5 to 10.27 million with IR-seq versus about 85 to 1273 with RNA-seq.

The study's findings and limits: Sorted CD138-negative bone marrow cells were not purified T cells. IR-seq and RNA-seq agreed better without single-read clonotypes.

The length of the CDR3 is 13 residues. CDR1 is SGHVS, CDR2 FQNEAQ, per germline. V shed 4 bases and J shed 6 bases, with 11 bases lying between them. The chain joins TRBV7-8 to TRBJ2-3; D is undetermined. Sequencing used a population of CD138-negative cells sorted from bone marrow. This sequence originates from a donor at least 40 years old with multiple myeloma. The DNA for the CDR3 is TGTGCCAGCAGCTCCCGACTGACGGATACGCAGTATTTT. This encodes CASSSRLTDTQYF.